Each of the 5 T cell receptor beta chains below was sequenced from the same sample in a study of T cell clonality in common variable immunodeficiency. Assay used: immunoSEQ multiplex PCR; TCRdb lists only in-frame clones, some missing. The sample includes under 40,000 clones, none of them occurring once. Source material: peripheral blood mononuclear cells. All receptors derive from a person aged 18 to 70 in good health.

This clone was counted ten times or more. Coverage ceases 3 residues before the CDR3 finishes, and the germline J gene fills in the end. The chain recombines TRBV18 with TRBJ2-5, with D perhaps matching TRBD2 (5 bases). Germline assignment: CDR1 KGHSH and CDR2 LQKENI. The CDR3 totals 13 residues. V lost 3 bases, J lost 1 base, and 6 bases lay in between. CDR3 sequence: CASSPGVQETQYF. Incomplete CDR3 DNA: TGTGCCAGCTCACCCGGGGTCCAAGAGACC.

This clone has just a few counts. The read is 3 residues too short to cover the CDR3 end, so that end is filled in from the germline J gene. This chain connects TRBV19 to TRBJ1-2; D is possibly TRBD1 (5 bases). CDR1 is LNHDA, CDR2 SQIVND, per germline (reference sequence). The CDR3 covers 17 residues. V was cut by 7 bases and J by 1 base, with 22 bases left in between. The chain's CDR3 is CASNFLYARQLNYGYTF. The sequenced CDR3 bases are TGTGCCAGTAACTTTCTCTATGCCCGACAGCTTAACTATGGC.

This clone showed up many times. Incomplete CDR3 DNA: TGCAGTGCTAGTGGTAGCGGAGCAGATACG. Its translation is CSASGSGADT. The whole CDR3 protein is CSASGSGADTQYF. The chain joins TRBV20-1 to TRBJ2-3, with a tentative D call TRBD2 (6 bases). Read coverage stops 3 residues before the CDR3 terminus; the germline J gene supplies the remainder. The CDR3 covers 13 residues. Germline CDR1 reads DFQATT; CDR2 reads SNEGSKA (reference sequence). Trimming removed 3 bases at V and 4 bases at J, with 11 bases between.

As to this clone: The read stops 3 residues short of the end of the CDR3; the missing end is completed from the germline J gene. The V and J genes are TRBV18 and TRBJ2-5; 9 nucleotides align to TRBD1. Germline V gene sequence: CDR1 KGHSH, CDR2 LQKENI. The CDR3 loop spans 16 amino acids. V was clipped by 6 bases and J by 5 bases; unmatched bases: 13. Partial CDR3 DNA: TGTGCCAGCTCTCAACTACAGGGGGCTGAGAGGGAGACC. Translating it yields CASSQLQGAERET. The whole CDR3 reads CASSQLQGAERETQYF. The full variable domain, completed using reference TRBV18 and TRBJ2-5, is NAGVMQNPRHLVRRRGQEARLRCSPMKGHSHVYWYRQLPEEGLKFMVYLQKENIIDESGMPKERFSAEFPKEGPSILRIQQVVRGDSAAYFCASSQLQGAERETQYFGPGTRLLVL.

This clone was detected many times. The read comes to an end 3 residues before the CDR3 does, leaving the germline J gene to fill in the end. The V gene is TRBV5-1, the J gene TRBJ2-3, with 8 nucleotides matching TRBD1. Losses at the gene ends were 4 bases for V and 5 bases for J; bases not matched to a gene: 9. The V gene's germline CDR1 is SGHRS and CDR2 YFSETQ. The CDR3 spans 15 residues. The DNA read from the CDR3 is TGCGCCAGCAGCCCCGGACAGGGTCGTGGAGATACG. Translating it yields CASSPGQGRGDT. The whole CDR3 protein reads CASSPGQGRGDTQYF.